The clone carrying this T cell receptor (beta chain) appeared many times. These data originate in a study of regulatory T cells in long-lasting Graves disease. For TCR beta, libraries came from iRepertoire HTBI primers and Arm-PCR of CDR3 regions. TCRdb reanalysed the multiplex PCR reads using MiXCR and keeps one entry per CDR3 protein. The sample records roughly 610,000 distinct CDR3 sequences, roughly a sixth being singletons. Germline CDR1 SGHNT, CDR2 YENEEA. CDR3 size: 17 residues. Losses at the gene ends were 0 bases for V and 4 bases for J; bases not matched to a gene: 7. Time point in this sample: newly diagnosed GD, antithyroid drugs for less than 3 months. PBMCs were the source of the RNA used for TCR sequencing. These data also featured in a second study, about T cells in Graves' hyperthyroidism and ophthalmopathy.

The rearrangement links TRBV11-3 to TRBJ2-1, with 9 nucleotides matching TRBD2. This specimen consisted of peripheral blood mononuclear cells (PBMCs), obtained at new diagnosis, from a patient treated with antithyroid drugs. The clonotype originates from a man aged 18-30 years with Graves disease. CDR3 nucleotides: TGTGCCAGCAGCTTAGATATTAGCGGGAGTTCATACAATGAGCAGTTCTTC. Encoded protein: CASSLDISGSSYNEQFF. The entire variable domain, with the rest obtained from reference TRBV11-3 and TRBJ2-1, is as follows: EAGVVQSPRYKIIEKKQPVAFWCNPISGHNTLYWYLQNLGQGPELLIRYENEEAVDDSQLPKDRFSAERLKGVDSTLKIQPAELGDSAVYLCASSLDISGSSYNEQFFGPGTRLTVL.